These 5 T cell receptor beta chains share one sample of origin, sequenced in a study of blood T cell repertoires in COVID-19. The data were produced by immunoSEQ multiplex PCR, yet TCRdb's version contains in-frame clones alone and is incomplete. The sample shows 500,000 to 600,000 clones, about 89% of them seen only once. The sequencing input was peripheral blood. The source of these receptors is a woman between 50 and 59 years old with COVID-19, enrolled during active disease.

The chain combines TRBV5-8 with TRBJ2-1; 7 positions match TRBD2. Germline V gives CDR1 SGHTS, CDR2 YDEGEE. The CDR3 loop spans 15 amino acids. Germline trimming cut 0 bases from V and 1 base from J; bases unmatched to any gene: 1. CDR3 loop: CASSLGGGSYNEQFF. CDR3 in DNA: TGTGCCAGCAGCTTGGGGGGGGGATCCTACAATGAGCAGTTCTTC.

The chain uses TRBV5-6 and TRBJ1-6; possibly TRBD1 for D (6 bases). This CDR3 comprises 15 residues. CDR1 is SGHDT, CDR2 YYEEEE, per germline. Trimming stripped 2 bases from V and 4 bases from J, with 10 bases between. CDR3 coding DNA: TGTGCCAGCAGCTTCGGACAGCCTTATAATTCACCCCTCCACTTT. Its translation: CASSFGQPYNSPLHF.

The chain uses TRBV12-3 or TRBV12-4 and TRBJ1-1; D unresolved. Trimming left V 2 bases short and J 11 bases short, with 9 bases between. This CDR3 has 11 residues. The CDR3 coding sequence is TGTGCCAGCAGTTTATGGGCACGGGCTTTCTTT. Translated, it gives CASSLWARAFF.

The J gene is TRBJ1-1, the V gene TRBV19; 10 nucleotides match TRBD1. The trim removed 3 bases at V and 5 bases at J, leaving 3 bases unmatched. Germline assignment: CDR1 LNHDA and CDR2 SQIVND (reference sequence). The CDR3 covers 14 residues. The CDR3 region has the DNA TGTGCCAGTAGTATCGGACAGGGGGGTACTGAAGCTTTCTTT. As protein: CASSIGQGGTEAFF.

This chain uses TRBV29-1 with TRBJ1-1; 7 nucleotides align to TRBD1. This CDR3 region has 15 residues. J lost 3 bases, V lost 6 bases, and 13 bases had no gene match. Germline CDR1 and CDR2: SQVTM and ANQGSEA. The CDR3 loop reads CSVSLGGAMDTEAFF. CDR3 bases: TGCAGCGTCTCCTTAGGGGGCGCAATGGACACTGAAGCTTTCTTT.